What follows are 15 T cell receptor beta chains derived from one specimen sequenced in a study of OX40 agonist ivuxolimab in advanced cancers. Using immunoSEQ multiplex PCR, the repertoire was profiled, and TCRdb retains in-frame clones only, with some absent. The table lists roughly 88,000 clones, around 87% of them singletons, with more than 4% in the top ten. Sequencing was performed on CD4+ or CD8+ T cells sorted from blood, taken in a trial of the OX40 agonist ivuxolimab. These receptors were taken from an adult with an advanced solid tumor such as melanoma, head and neck, liver or kidney cancer.

V gene TRBV4-1 combines with J gene TRBJ1-4; 8 bases are shared with TRBD1. Germline-derived CDR1 and CDR2 are MGHRA and YSYEKL. The CDR3 has 13 residues. V lost 7 bases, J lost 7 bases, and 5 bases stayed unmatched. CDR3 DNA: TGCGCCAGCATCGACAGGGGAAGTGAAAAACTGTTTTTT. Its translation: CASIDRGSEKLFF.

The chain employs TRBV30 and TRBJ2-3, with 10 bases that match TRBD2. After removal of 3 bases from V and 2 bases from J, the junction contained 2 bases not matched to a gene. The CDR3 extends over 14 amino acids. Germline values: CDR1 GTSNPN, CDR2 SVGIG (reference sequence). The CDR3 sequence is CAWRGLANTDTQYF. The DNA for the CDR3 is TGTGCCTGGAGGGGACTAGCGAACACAGATACGCAGTATTTT.

The chain links TRBV10-3 to TRBJ1-2; D perhaps matches TRBD1 (6 bases). The CDR3 has 13 residues. The germline V gene has CDR1 ENHRY and CDR2 SYGVKD. Between the trimmed V and J ends, which lost 6 bases and 4 bases, there was a span of 12 bases. The CDR3 nucleotides are TGTGCCATCAGCGCGGACAGATTCTATGGCTACACCTTC. Translation gives CAISADRFYGYTF.

The rearrangement joins TRBV5-1 to TRBJ2-1; the D gene is possibly TRBD1 (5 bases). V dropped 1 base and J dropped 3 bases, with 14 bases sitting between them. Per germline, CDR1 SGHRS and CDR2 YFSETQ. The CDR3 is 16 residues long. The CDR3 loop is CASSLRGGGGYNEQFF. CDR3 nucleotide sequence: TGCGCCAGCAGCTTGAGGGGCGGTGGCGGCTACAATGAGCAGTTCTTC.

The chain recombines TRBV29-1 with TRBJ1-3, with TRBD1 matching over 7 bases. V lost 3 bases, J lost 0 bases, and 2 bases stayed unmatched. There are 14 residues in the CDR3. Per the germline V gene, CDR1 is SQVTM and CDR2 is ANQGSEA. The CDR3 DNA reads TGCAGCGTTGACGGGGACAGCTCTGGAAACACCATATATTTT. It yields the protein CSVDGDSSGNTIYF.

The V call is TRBV19, the J call TRBJ2-3; a possible D gene is TRBD1 (5 bases). The length of the CDR3 is 14 residues. The V gene's germline CDR1 is LNHDA and CDR2 SQIVND (reference sequence). Deletions cut 5 bases from V and 0 bases from J, with 9 bases between. The chain's CDR3 is CASSLTASTDTQYF. CDR3 coding DNA: TGTGCCAGTAGTTTGACAGCTAGCACAGATACGCAGTATTTT.

The V call is TRBV13, the J call TRBJ1-1; 8 bases are shared with TRBD1. Germline V gene data show CDR1 as PRHDT and CDR2 as FYEKMQ (reference sequence). V dropped 5 bases and J dropped 7; count of bases not matched to a gene: 6. This CDR3 is 13 amino acids long. The CDR3 spells CASSPTGAFEAFF. For the CDR3, the DNA is TGTGCCAGCAGCCCGACAGGGGCTTTTGAAGCTTTCTTT.

The chain's CDR3 is CASRLRGAGEQYF. The CDR3 region has the DNA TGTGCCAGCAGATTAAGGGGGGCCGGCGAGCAGTACTTC. V usage is TRBV11-1 and J usage is TRBJ2-7; D possibly uses TRBD1 or TRBD2 (6 bases each). Germline V gives CDR1 SGHAT, CDR2 FQDESV (reference sequence). CDR3 size: 13 residues. V was cut by 6 bases and J by 6 bases, with 15 bases left in between.

The chain recombines TRBV30 with TRBJ1-5; D is perhaps TRBD1 (5 bases). Germline CDR1 reads GTSNPN; CDR2 reads SVGIG (reference sequence). This CDR3 comprises 15 residues. Deletions cut 0 bases from V and 0 bases from J, with 9 bases between. CDR3 nucleotide sequence: TGTGCCTGGAGTGTAGGGGAGATTAGCAATCAGCCCCAGCATTTT. Its protein product is CAWSVGEISNQPQHF.

This rearrangement joins TRBV15 to TRBJ2-5; 9 bases line up with TRBD1. From germline, CDR1 is LNHNV and CDR2 YYDKDF (reference sequence). The V segment lost 1 base and the J segment 5 bases; nucleotides outside the gene matches: 11. This CDR3 is 17 amino acids long. Written as DNA, the CDR3 is TGTGCCACCAGCAGAGTTCCCTTCGGGACAGGGACTGAGACCCAGTACTTC. The encoded protein is CATSRVPFGTGTETQYF. Full variable domain (missing parts from reference TRBV15 and TRBJ2-5): DAMVIQNPRYQVTQFGKPVTLSCSQTLNHNVMYWYQQKSSQAPKLLFHYYDKDFNNEADTPDNFQSRRPNTSFCFLDIRSPGLGDTAMYLCATSRVPFGTGTETQYFGPGTRLLVL.

The rearrangement uses TRBV6-6 and TRBJ2-7, with TRBD2 identical over 7 bases. V lost 6 bases and J lost 2; bases outside the gene matches: 4. The germline V gene encodes CDR1 MNHNY and CDR2 SVGAGI (reference sequence). This CDR3 comprises 13 residues. CDR3 loop: CASSLAGTYEQYF. The DNA for the CDR3 is TGTGCCAGCAGCTTAGCGGGTACCTACGAGCAGTACTTC.

This chain uses TRBV7-8 with TRBJ2-5; 13 bases fit TRBD2. This CDR3 contains 18 residues. The germline V gene has CDR1 SGHVS and CDR2 FQNEAQ. Losses at the gene ends were 2 bases for V and 5 bases for J; bases not matched to a gene: 11. The DNA of the CDR3 is TGTGCCAGCAGCTTAATCCATAGGGCACTAGCGGGAGGGGAGACCCAGTACTTC. Its translation: CASSLIHRALAGGETQYF.

The chain recombines TRBV5-4 with TRBJ2-1, with 10 bases that match TRBD2. This CDR3 spans 15 amino acids. Germline CDR1 reads SGHNT; CDR2 reads YYREEE (reference sequence). V lost 1 base and J lost 7; bases outside the gene matches: 5. The CDR3 loop reads CASSLTSGIGNEQFF. The CDR3 nucleotides are TGTGCCAGCAGCTTGACTAGCGGGATTGGAAATGAGCAGTTCTTC.

The rearrangement joins TRBV5-4 to TRBJ2-7, with D unresolved. CDR3 size: 14 residues. Germline V CDR1 and CDR2: SGHNT, YYREEE (reference sequence). Trimming pared 0 bases from V and 0 bases from J, leaving 7 bases between. The CDR3 is CASSLEAGSYEQYF. The CDR3 bases are TGTGCCAGCAGCTTGGAAGCAGGCTCCTACGAGCAGTACTTC.

The chain employs TRBV7-2 and TRBJ1-1; D unclear. The CDR3 is made up of 16 amino acids. Trimming cost V 0 bases and J 1 base, with 12 bases left between them. Germline-derived CDR1 and CDR2 are SGHTA and FQGNSA. CDR3 protein: CASSLAPGLENTEAFF. The CDR3 region has the DNA TGTGCCAGCAGCTTAGCTCCGGGCCTAGAGAACACTGAAGCTTTCTTT.